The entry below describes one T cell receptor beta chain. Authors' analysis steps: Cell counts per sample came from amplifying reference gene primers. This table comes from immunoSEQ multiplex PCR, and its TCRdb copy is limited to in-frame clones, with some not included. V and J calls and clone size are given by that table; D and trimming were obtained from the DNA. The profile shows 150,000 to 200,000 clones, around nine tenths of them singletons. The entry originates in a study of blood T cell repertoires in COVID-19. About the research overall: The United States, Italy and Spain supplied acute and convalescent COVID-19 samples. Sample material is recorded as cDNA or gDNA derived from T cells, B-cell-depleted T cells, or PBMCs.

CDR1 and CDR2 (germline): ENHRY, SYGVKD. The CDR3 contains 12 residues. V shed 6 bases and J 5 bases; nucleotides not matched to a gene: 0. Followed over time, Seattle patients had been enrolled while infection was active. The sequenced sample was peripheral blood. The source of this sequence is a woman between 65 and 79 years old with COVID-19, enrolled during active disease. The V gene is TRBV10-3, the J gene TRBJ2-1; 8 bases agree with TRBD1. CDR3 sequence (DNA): TGTGCCATCAGACAGGGGGACAATGAGCAGTTCTTC. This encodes CAIRQGDNEQFF.